This T cell receptor beta chain emerged from a study of blood T cell repertoires in COVID-19. Looked up from germline, CDR1 is SEHNR and CDR2 is FQNEAQ (reference sequence). V shed 11 bases and J shed 3 bases, with 19 bases lying between them. The CDR3 is 15 amino acids. Repertoires were generated with immunoSEQ multiplex PCR, while TCRdb's copy carries only in-frame clones and drops some. Seen here are over 200,000 clones, around 93% observed once, and the top ten hold approximately 1.3%. Sequenced input: PBMCs or T cells enriched from blood (not recorded which). This TCR was sampled from a human donor in a cohort exposed to, infected with or recovered from COVID-19 (not recorded which). The donor label of this sample is uncertain. This sequence joins TRBV7-9 and TRBJ2-2; weak D call: TRBD2 (5 bases). As DNA, the CDR3 is TGTGCCGGCTCCGGAGGCGGTAAGGACACCGGGGAGCTGTTTTTT. Translation gives CAGSGGGKDTGELFF.